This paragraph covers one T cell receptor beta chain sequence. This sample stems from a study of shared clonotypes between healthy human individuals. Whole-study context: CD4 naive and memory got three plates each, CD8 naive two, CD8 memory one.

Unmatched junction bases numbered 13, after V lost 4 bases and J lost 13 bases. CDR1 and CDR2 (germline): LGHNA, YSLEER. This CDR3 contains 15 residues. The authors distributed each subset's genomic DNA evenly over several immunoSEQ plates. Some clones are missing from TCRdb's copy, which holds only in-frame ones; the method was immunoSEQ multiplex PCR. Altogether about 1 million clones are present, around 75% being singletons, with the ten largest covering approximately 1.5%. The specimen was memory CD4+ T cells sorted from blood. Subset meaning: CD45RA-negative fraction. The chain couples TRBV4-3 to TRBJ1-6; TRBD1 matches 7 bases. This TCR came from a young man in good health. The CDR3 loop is CASSPDPRQGLPLHF. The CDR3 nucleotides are TGCGCCAGCAGCCCCGATCCTAGACAGGGACTGCCCCTCCACTTT.